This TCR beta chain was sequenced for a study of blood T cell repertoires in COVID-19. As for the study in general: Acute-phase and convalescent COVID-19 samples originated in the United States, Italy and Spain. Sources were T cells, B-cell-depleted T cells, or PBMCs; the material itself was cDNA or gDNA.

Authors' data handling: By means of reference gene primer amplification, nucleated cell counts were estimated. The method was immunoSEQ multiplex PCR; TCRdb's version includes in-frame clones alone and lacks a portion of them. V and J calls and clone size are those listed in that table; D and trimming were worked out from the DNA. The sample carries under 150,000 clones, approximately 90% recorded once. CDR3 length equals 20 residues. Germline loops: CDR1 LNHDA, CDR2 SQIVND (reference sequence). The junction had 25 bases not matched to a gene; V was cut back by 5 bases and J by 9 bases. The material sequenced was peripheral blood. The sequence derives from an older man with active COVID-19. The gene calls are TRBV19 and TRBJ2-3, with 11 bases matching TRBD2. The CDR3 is CASSLAPRGLLAGGWYTQYF. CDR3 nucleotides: TGTGCCAGTAGTTTAGCCCCACGCGGGCTTCTAGCGGGAGGTTGGTACACGCAGTATTTT.